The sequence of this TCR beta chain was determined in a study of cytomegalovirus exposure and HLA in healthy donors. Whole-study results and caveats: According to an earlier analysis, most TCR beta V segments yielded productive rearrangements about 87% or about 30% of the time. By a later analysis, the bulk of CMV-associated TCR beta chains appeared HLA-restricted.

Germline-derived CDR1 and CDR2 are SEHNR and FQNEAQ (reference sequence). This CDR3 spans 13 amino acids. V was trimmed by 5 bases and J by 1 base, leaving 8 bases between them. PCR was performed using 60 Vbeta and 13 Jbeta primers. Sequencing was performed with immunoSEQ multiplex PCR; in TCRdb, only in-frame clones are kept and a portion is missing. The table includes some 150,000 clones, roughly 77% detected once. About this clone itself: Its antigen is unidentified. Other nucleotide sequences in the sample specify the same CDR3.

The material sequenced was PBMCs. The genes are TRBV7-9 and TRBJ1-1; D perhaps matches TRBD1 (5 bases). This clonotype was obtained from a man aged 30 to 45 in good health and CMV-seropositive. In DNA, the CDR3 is TGTGCCAGCAGCCTCCAGGGGAACACTGAAGCTTTCTTT. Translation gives CASSLQGNTEAFF.